In its sample, the clone carrying this T cell receptor (beta chain) was seen a few times. The antigen remains unidentified. Clones were sequenced by immunoSEQ multiplex PCR, and TCRdb holds only the in-frame ones, with some missing. In the table there are 10,000 to 15,000 clones, just over 65% of which are singletons. The data are from a study of tumor-infiltrating lymphocytes in localized non-small cell lung cancer. Study overall: Each patient gave resected tumor and non-adjacent uninvolved lung tissue.

The germline V gene has CDR1 KGHSH and CDR2 LQKENI. This CDR3 is 14 amino acids long. V shed 3 bases and J shed 0 bases, with 8 bases lying between them. The study's findings and limits: Technical variation could not be separated from intratumor heterogeneity here.

This receptor was taken from a human donor with non-small cell lung cancer. Sequences were obtained from uninvolved lung tissue not adjacent to the tumor. V is TRBV18 and J is TRBJ1-1; D is possibly TRBD1 (5 bases). CDR3 nucleotide sequence: TGTGCCAGCTCACCGGTAGGGGTGAACACTGAAGCTTTCTTT. Encoded protein: CASSPVGVNTEAFF.